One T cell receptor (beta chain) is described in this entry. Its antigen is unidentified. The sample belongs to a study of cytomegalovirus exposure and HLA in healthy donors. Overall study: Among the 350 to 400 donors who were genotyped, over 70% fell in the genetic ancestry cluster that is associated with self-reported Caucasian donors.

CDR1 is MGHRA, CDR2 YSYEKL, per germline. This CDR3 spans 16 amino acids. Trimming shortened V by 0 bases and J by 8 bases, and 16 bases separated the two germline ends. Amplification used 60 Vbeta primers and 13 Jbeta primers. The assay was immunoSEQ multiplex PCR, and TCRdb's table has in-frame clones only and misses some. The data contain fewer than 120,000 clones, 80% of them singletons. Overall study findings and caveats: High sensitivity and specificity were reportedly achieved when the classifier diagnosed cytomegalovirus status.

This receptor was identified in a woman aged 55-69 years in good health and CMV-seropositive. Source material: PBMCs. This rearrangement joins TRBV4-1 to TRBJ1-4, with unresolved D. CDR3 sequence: CASSQDRDLAEEKLFF. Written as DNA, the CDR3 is TGCGCCAGCAGCCAAGACCGTGACCTAGCCGAGGAAAAACTGTTTTTT.